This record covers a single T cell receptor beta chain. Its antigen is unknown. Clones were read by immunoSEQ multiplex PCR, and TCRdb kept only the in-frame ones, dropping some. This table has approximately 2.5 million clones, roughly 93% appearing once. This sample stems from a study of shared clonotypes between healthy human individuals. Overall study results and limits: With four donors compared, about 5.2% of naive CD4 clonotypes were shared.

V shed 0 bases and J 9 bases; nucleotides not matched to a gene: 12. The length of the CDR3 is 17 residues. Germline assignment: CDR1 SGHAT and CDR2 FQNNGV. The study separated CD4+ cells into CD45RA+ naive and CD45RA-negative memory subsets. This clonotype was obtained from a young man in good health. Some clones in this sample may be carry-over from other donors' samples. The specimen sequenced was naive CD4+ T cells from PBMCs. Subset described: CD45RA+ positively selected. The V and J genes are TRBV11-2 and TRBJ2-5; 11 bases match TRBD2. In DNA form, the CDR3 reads TGTGCCAGCAGCTTAGATCCAATGACTAGCGGGGCCCAACCCCAGTACTTC. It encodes CASSLDPMTSGAQPQYF.